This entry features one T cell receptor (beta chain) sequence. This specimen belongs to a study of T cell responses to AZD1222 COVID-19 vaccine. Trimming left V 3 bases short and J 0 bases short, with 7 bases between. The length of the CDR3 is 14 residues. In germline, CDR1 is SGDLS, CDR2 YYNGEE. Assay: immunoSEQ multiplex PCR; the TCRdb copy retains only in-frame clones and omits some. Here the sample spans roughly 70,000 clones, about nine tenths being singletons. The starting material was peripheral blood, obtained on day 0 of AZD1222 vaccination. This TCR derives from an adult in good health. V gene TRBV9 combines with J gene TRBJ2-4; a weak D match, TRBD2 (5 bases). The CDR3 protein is CASSAAGAKNIQYF. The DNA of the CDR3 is TGTGCCAGCAGCGCGGCGGGAGCCAAAAACATTCAGTACTTC.